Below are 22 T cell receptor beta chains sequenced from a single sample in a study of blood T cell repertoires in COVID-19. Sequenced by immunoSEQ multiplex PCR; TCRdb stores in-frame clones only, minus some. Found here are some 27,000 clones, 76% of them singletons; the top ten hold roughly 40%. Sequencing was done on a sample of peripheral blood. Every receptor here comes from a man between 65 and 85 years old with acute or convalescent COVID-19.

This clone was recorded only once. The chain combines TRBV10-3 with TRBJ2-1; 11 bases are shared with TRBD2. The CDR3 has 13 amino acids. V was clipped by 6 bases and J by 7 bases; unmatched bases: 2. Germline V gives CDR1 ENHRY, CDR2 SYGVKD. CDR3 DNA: TGTGCCATCAGGCTAGCGGGAGGTAATGAGCAGTTCTTC. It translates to CAIRLAGGNEQFF.

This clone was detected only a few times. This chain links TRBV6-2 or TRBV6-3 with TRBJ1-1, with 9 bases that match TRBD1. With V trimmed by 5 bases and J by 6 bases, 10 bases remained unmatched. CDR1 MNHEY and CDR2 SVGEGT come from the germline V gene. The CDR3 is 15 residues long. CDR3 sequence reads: CASSTTRTGVSEAFF. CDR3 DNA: TGTGCCAGCAGTACCACTCGGACAGGGGTCTCTGAAGCTTTCTTT.

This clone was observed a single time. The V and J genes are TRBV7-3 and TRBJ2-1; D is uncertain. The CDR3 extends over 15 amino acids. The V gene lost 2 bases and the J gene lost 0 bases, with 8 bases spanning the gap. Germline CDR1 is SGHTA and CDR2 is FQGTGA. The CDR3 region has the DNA TGTGCCAGCAGCTTATGGTCTAGCTCCTACAATGAGCAGTTCTTC. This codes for CASSLWSSSYNEQFF.

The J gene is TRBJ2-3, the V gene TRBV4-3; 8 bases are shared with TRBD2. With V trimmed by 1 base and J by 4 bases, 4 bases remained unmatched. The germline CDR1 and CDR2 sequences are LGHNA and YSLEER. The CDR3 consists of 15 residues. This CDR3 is CASSQAGLASDTQYF. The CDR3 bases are TGCGCCAGCAGCCAAGCTGGACTAGCCTCAGATACGCAGTATTTT.

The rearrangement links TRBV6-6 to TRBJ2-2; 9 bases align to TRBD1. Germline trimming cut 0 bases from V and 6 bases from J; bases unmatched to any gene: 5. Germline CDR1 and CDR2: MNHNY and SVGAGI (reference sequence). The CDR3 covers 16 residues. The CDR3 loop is CASSYSRTGVSGELFF. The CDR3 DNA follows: TGTGCCAGCAGTTACTCTCGGACAGGGGTTTCCGGGGAGCTGTTTTTT.

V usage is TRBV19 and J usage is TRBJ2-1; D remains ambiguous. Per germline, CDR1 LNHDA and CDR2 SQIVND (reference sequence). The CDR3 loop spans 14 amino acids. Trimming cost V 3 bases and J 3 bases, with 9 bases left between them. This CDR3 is CASSMSPYYNEQFF. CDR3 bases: TGTGCCAGTAGTATGAGTCCCTACTACAATGAGCAGTTCTTC.

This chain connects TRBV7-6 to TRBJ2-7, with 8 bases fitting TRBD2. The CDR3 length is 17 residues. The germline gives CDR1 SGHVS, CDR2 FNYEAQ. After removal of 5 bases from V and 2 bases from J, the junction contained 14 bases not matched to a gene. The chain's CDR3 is CASSQELKREPTYEQYF. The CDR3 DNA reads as TGTGCCAGCAGCCAAGAACTAAAGCGGGAGCCAACCTACGAGCAGTACTTC.

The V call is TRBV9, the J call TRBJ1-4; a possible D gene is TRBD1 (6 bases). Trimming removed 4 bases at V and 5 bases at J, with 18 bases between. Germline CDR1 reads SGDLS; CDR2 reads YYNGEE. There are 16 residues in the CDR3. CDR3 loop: CASSPRNRDMNEKLFF. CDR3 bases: TGTGCCAGCAGCCCCCGCAACAGGGACATGAATGAAAAACTGTTTTTT.

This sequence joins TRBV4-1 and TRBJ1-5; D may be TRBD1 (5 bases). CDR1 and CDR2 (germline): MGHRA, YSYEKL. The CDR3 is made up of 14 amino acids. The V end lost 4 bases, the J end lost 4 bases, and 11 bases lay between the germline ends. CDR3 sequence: CASSPGQGNQPQHF. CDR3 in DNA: TGCGCCAGCAGCCCCGGACAAGGGAATCAGCCCCAGCATTTT.

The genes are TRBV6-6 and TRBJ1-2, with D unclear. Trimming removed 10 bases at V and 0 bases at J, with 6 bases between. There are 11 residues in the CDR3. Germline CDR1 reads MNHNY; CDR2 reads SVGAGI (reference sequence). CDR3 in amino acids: CATTANYGYTF. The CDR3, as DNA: TGTGCCACCACAGCTAACTATGGCTACACCTTC.

CDR3 residues: CASKPRANNGELFF. The CDR3 region has the DNA TGTGCCAGCAAACCCAGGGCCAACAATGGGGAGCTGTTTTTT. The chain is built from TRBV9 and TRBJ2-2; a weak D match, TRBD1 (5 bases). This CDR3 comprises 14 residues. The V gene lost 6 bases and the J gene lost 8 bases, with 17 bases spanning the gap. CDR1 is SGDLS and CDR2 is YYNGEE in the germline V gene. The full variable domain, its missing parts supplied by reference TRBV9 and TRBJ2-2, is DSGVTQTPKHLITATGQRVTLRCSPRSGDLSVYWYQQSLDQGLQFLIQYYNGEERAKGNILERFSAQQFPDLHSELNLSSLELGDSALYFCASKPRANNGELFFGEGSRLTVL.

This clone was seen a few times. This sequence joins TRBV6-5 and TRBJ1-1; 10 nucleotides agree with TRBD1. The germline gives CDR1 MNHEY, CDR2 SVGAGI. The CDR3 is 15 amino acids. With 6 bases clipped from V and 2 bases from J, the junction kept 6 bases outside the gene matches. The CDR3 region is CASSKDRGSNTEAFF. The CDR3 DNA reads TGTGCCAGCAGCAAGGACAGGGGGAGTAACACTGAAGCTTTCTTT.

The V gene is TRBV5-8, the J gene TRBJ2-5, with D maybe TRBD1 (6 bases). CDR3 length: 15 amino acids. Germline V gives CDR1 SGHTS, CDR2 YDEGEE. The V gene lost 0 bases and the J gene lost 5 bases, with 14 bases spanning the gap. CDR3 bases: TGTGCCAGCAGCTTGGGCCAGGGGTTCCGGGAGACCCAGTACTTC. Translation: CASSLGQGFRETQYF.

The CDR3 sequence: CASIGGYGYTF. The CDR3, as DNA: TGTGCCAGTATAGGGGGCTATGGCTACACCTTC. This rearrangement joins TRBV19 to TRBJ1-2, with a weak D call TRBD1 (6 bases). CDR3 size: 11 residues. Trimming cost V 7 bases and J 4 bases, with 7 bases left between them. The germline V gene has CDR1 LNHDA and CDR2 SQIVND (reference sequence).

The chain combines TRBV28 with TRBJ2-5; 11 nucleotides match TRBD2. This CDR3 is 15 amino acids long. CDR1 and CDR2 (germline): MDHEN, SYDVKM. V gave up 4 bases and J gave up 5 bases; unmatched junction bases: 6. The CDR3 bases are TGTGCCAGCAGTTCCCTACTAGCGGGAGTGGAGACCCAGTACTTC. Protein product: CASSSLLAGVETQYF.

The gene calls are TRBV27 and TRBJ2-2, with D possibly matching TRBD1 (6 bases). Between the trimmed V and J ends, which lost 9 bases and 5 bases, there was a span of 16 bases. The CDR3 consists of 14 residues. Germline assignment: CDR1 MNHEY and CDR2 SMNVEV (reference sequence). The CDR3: CASSFDRPTGELFF. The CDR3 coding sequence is TGTGCCAGTTCATTCGACAGGCCAACCGGGGAGCTGTTTTTT.

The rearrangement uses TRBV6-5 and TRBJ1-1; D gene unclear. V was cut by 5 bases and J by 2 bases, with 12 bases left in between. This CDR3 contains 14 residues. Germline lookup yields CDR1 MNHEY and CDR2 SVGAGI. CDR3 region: CASSPRTGNTEAFF. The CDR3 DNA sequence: TGTGCCAGCAGTCCCCGGACGGGAAACACTGAAGCTTTCTTT.

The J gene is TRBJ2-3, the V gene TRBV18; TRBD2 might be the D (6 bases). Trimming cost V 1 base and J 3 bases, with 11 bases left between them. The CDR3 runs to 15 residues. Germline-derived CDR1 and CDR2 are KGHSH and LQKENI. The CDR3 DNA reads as TGTGCCAGCTCACCACAACCGGGACTTACAGATACGCAGTATTTT. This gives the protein CASSPQPGLTDTQYF.

CDR3 bases: TGTGCCAGCAGCTTGAGTGTGGTGATTCAAGGGGGCTATGGCTACACCTTC. Amino acid sequence: CASSLSVVIQGGYGYTF. The chain employs TRBV5-8 and TRBJ1-2, with a possible D match to TRBD1 (6 bases). The ends were cut back, 1 base at V and 4 bases at J, with 20 bases in the middle. The CDR3 contains 17 residues. Per the germline V gene, CDR1 is SGHTS and CDR2 is YDEGEE.

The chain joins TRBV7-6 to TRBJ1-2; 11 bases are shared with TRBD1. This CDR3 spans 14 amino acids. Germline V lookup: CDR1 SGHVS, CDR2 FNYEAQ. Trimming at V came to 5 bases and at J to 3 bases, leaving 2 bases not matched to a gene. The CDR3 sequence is CASSRTGGDYGYTF. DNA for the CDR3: TGTGCCAGCAGCCGGACAGGGGGCGACTATGGCTACACCTTC. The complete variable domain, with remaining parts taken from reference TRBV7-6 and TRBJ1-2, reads GAGVSQSPRYKVTKRGQDVALRCDPISGHVSLYWYRQALGQGPEFLTYFNYEAQQDKSGLPNDRFSAERPEGSISTLTIQRTEQRDSAMYRCASSRTGGDYGYTFGSGTRLTVV.

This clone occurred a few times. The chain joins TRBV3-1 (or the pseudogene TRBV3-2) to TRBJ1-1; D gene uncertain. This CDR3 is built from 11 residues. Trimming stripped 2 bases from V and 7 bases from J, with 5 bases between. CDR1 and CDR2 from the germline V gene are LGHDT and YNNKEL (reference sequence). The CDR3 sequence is CASSQNGEAFF. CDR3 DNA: TGTGCCAGCAGCCAAAACGGTGAAGCTTTCTTT.

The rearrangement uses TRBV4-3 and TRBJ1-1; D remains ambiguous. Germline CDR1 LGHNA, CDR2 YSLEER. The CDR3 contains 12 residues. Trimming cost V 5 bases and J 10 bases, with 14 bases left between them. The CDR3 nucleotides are TGCGCCAGCAGCTCGGAGGGTGGCGGAGCTTTCTTT. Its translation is CASSSEGGGAFF.